These 32 T cell receptor beta chains originate from one sample sequenced in a study of T cells in Graves' hyperthyroidism and ophthalmopathy. RNA transcripts yielded amplified TCR beta CDR3 regions. The HTBI primer set drove a first-round RT-PCR of the TCR CDR3. TCRdb redid the calling of the multiplex PCR reads with MiXCR, one entry per CDR3 protein. The sample yields 450,000 to 650,000 distinct CDR3 sequences, about a sixth seen once. Sequenced sample: blood. The source of these receptors is a young woman with Graves' ophthalmopathy.

Note on this clonotype: This clone may be a read error of a much larger clone one base away. The conserved phenylalanine or tryptophan is not found at the CDR3 terminus, so this likely reflects a read error. V is TRBV9 and J is TRBJ2-3; maybe TRBD2 (5 bases). The ends were cut back, 3 bases at V and 2 bases at J, with 10 bases in the middle. The CDR3 runs 14 residues. Germline CDR1 reads SGDLS; CDR2 reads YYNGEE. CDR3 loop: CASSEPTNTDTQYL. DNA for the CDR3: TGTGCCAGCAGCGAGCCGACTAACACAGATACGCAGTATCTT.

This clonotype was detected ten times or more. This chain joins TRBV6-1 and TRBJ1-1; 12 nucleotides agree with TRBD1. V lost 4 bases and J lost 1; bases outside the gene matches: 10. This CDR3 comprises 18 residues. Germline-derived CDR1 and CDR2 are MNHNS and SASEGT. CDR3 nucleotide sequence: TGTGCCAGCAGTGCCCTCACCGGGACAGGGGGCAGGAACACTGAAGCTTTCTTT. Translated: CASSALTGTGGRNTEAFF.

The table lists this clonotype with many counts. The V gene is TRBV5-1, the J gene TRBJ2-7, with 7 bases fitting TRBD1. V was clipped by 4 bases and J by 9 bases; unmatched bases: 10. CDR1 and CDR2 (germline): SGHRS, YFSETQ. The CDR3 is 13 amino acids. This CDR3 reads CASSTNTGELQYF. The CDR3 DNA sequence: TGCGCCAGCAGCACCAACACAGGGGAATTGCAGTACTTC.

This clonotype was counted a few times. This chain uses TRBV7-3 with TRBJ2-1, with D maybe TRBD2 (6 bases). The CDR3 is 16 residues long. Germline V gene data show CDR1 as SGHTA and CDR2 as FQGTGA. Between the trimmed V and J ends, which lost 1 base and 8 bases, there was a span of 18 bases. The CDR3 DNA reads TGTGCCAGCAGCTTAATCGGTGGGACTTCGAGCGATGAGCAGTTCTTC. This gives the protein CASSLIGGTSSDEQFF. The variable domain in full, completed from reference TRBV7-3 and TRBJ2-1, reads GAGVSQTPSNKVTEKGKYVELRCDPISGHTALYWYRQSLGQGPEFLIYFQGTGAADDSGLPNDRFFAVRPEGSVSTLKIQRTERGDSAVYLCASSLIGGTSSDEQFFGPGTRLTVL.

Ten or more counts support this clonotype. The rearrangement links TRBV28 to TRBJ1-4; tentative D call: TRBD1 (5 bases). V lost 3 bases and J 4 bases, leaving 12 bases between the germline ends. CDR3 length: 15 residues. The V gene's germline CDR1 is MDHEN and CDR2 SYDVKM. Here the CDR3 DNA reads TGTGCCAGCAGTTTGGGCCAGGGTCTTAATGAAAAACTGTTTTTT. It translates to CASSLGQGLNEKLFF.

This clonotype was detected a few times. The rearrangement links TRBV2 to TRBJ1-1; 9 bases align to TRBD1. The J segment lost 1 base and the V segment lost 4 bases, leaving 10 bases of the junction unmatched. The CDR3 totals 17 residues. Germline-derived CDR1 and CDR2 are SNHLY and FYNNEI. CDR3 protein: CASSVGRGTGPNTEAFF. The CDR3 DNA is TGTGCCAGCAGTGTTGGGCGGGGGACAGGGCCGAACACTGAAGCTTTCTTT. Together with reference TRBV2 and TRBJ1-1, the CDR3 gives the full variable domain: EPEVTQTPSHQVTQMGQEVILRCVPISNHLYFYWYRQILGQKVEFLVSFYNNEISEKSEIFDDQFSVERPDGSNFTLKIRSTKLEDSAMYFCASSVGRGTGPNTEAFFGQGTRLTVV.

This clonotype showed up just a few times. The chain links TRBV12-3 or TRBV12-4 to TRBJ1-2; D is uncertain. This CDR3 comprises 13 residues. The ends were cut back, 2 bases at V and 5 bases at J, with 9 bases in the middle. CDR3 region: CASSLLYGYGYTF. The CDR3 coding sequence is TGTGCCAGCAGTTTACTTTACGGTTATGGCTACACCTTC.

J is TRBJ1-1 and V is TRBV19, with 8 bases identical to TRBD1. The CDR3 is 16 residues long. Germline V gives CDR1 LNHDA, CDR2 SQIVND (reference sequence). The junction had 4 bases not matched to a gene; V was cut back by 1 base and J by 0 bases. CDR3 bases: TGTGCCAGTAGTATAGGCTTCAGGGGGCTGAACACTGAAGCTTTCTTT. This translates into CASSIGFRGLNTEAFF.

V usage is TRBV29-1 and J usage is TRBJ2-1, with D tentatively TRBD1 (5 bases). Trimming shortened V by 6 bases and J by 0 bases, and 9 bases separated the two germline ends. The germline CDR1 and CDR2 sequences are SQVTM and ANQGSEA. There are 13 residues in the CDR3. Here the CDR3 reads CSVDSFSYNEQFF. CDR3 in DNA: TGCAGCGTCGACAGTTTCTCCTACAATGAGCAGTTCTTC.

J is TRBJ1-1 and V is TRBV4-1; D is possibly TRBD1 (6 bases). Trimming stripped 4 bases from V and 4 bases from J, with 13 bases between. Germline-derived CDR1 and CDR2 are MGHRA and YSYEKL. CDR3 length: 14 residues. CDR3 in amino acids: CASSPGQYSTEAFF. The CDR3 bases are TGCGCCAGCAGCCCCGGACAGTACTCCACTGAAGCTTTCTTT.

This clonotype came up a few times. The V and J genes are TRBV19 and TRBJ2-1; D could derive from TRBD1 or TRBD2 (5 bases each). Trimming stripped 10 bases from V and 3 bases from J, with 16 bases between. The CDR3 length is 14 residues. CDR1 and CDR2 from the germline V gene are LNHDA and SQIVND (reference sequence). Here the CDR3 DNA reads TGTGCCACTCAACCCGGGACCCACTACAATGAGCAGTTCTTC. Its translation is CATQPGTHYNEQFF.

This clonotype showed up many times. The chain has TRBV11-2 and TRBJ2-7; D is perhaps TRBD2 (5 bases). The CDR3 is made up of 15 amino acids. V lost 1 base and J lost 3, with 13 bases in between. Germline V gene sequence: CDR1 SGHAT, CDR2 FQNNGV. The CDR3 region has the DNA TGTGCCAGCAGCTTAGGTTCCGGGAACTTCTACGAGCAGTACTTC. It yields the protein CASSLGSGNFYEQYF.

In this sample, this clonotype turned up many times. CDR3 coding DNA: TGTGCCAGCAGTCCACGACAGGGAGCCCAAGAGACCCAGTACTTC. It encodes CASSPRQGAQETQYF. The chain has TRBV28 and TRBJ2-5, with 7 bases lining up with TRBD1. The V gene end was trimmed by 5 bases and the J gene end by 1 base; junction bases not matched to a gene: 7. This CDR3 is 15 amino acids long. CDR1 and CDR2 (germline): MDHEN, SYDVKM.

The rearrangement links TRBV27 to TRBJ2-1, with a weak D call TRBD2 (5 bases). Trimming cost V 8 bases and J 5 bases, with 13 bases left between them. Looked up from germline, CDR1 is MNHEY and CDR2 is SMNVEV (reference sequence). The CDR3 is made up of 13 amino acids. The chain's CDR3 is CASAQRTHNEQFF. The CDR3 nucleotides are TGTGCCAGCGCACAGCGGACTCACAATGAGCAGTTCTTC.

The sample holds many counts of this clonotype. V usage is TRBV7-8 and J usage is TRBJ1-2, with 7 bases identical to TRBD1. This CDR3 comprises 13 residues. Germline assignment: CDR1 SGHVS and CDR2 FQNEAQ. With 6 bases clipped from V and 4 bases from J, the junction kept 5 bases outside the gene matches. For the CDR3, the DNA is TGTGCCAGCAGTTTGGACAGGCTCTATGGCTACACCTTC. Amino acids: CASSLDRLYGYTF.

This clonotype was detected many times. This chain connects TRBV2 to TRBJ2-2; 12 nucleotides align to TRBD2. The J segment lost 0 bases and the V segment lost 9 bases, leaving 8 bases of the junction unmatched. The CDR3 runs 17 residues. Looked up from germline, CDR1 is SNHLY and CDR2 is FYNNEI. CDR3: CASGLAGGQANTGELFF. The CDR3 DNA reads TGTGCCAGTGGGCTAGCGGGAGGGCAGGCGAACACCGGGGAGCTGTTTTTT.

This clonotype came up many times. This chain links TRBV2 with TRBJ2-7; D is unresolved. CDR1 and CDR2 from the germline V gene are SNHLY and FYNNEI. CDR3 size: 13 residues. Trimming took off 2 bases at V and 0 bases at J, with 5 bases between the two ends. The CDR3, as DNA: TGTGCCAGCAGTGAAACCAGCTCCTACGAGCAGTACTTC. Its translation is CASSETSSYEQYF.

The rearrangement joins TRBV7-2 to TRBJ1-3; D is perhaps TRBD1 (5 bases). The CDR3 extends over 15 amino acids. V lost 5 bases to trimming and J lost 3 bases, with 14 bases between them. CDR1 and CDR2 from the germline V gene are SGHTA and FQGNSA. CDR3 sequence reads: CASSPLGVGGNTIYF. The CDR3 coding sequence is TGTGCCAGCAGCCCGCTAGGGGTTGGTGGAAACACCATATATTTT.

This clonotype was observed a few times. The J gene is TRBJ1-5, the V gene TRBV4-1; 10 bases map to TRBD1. CDR3 size: 16 residues. The germline V gene encodes CDR1 MGHRA and CDR2 YSYEKL. J lost 5 bases, V lost 5 bases, and 9 bases had no gene match. The CDR3 sequence: CASSTRDRGLYQPQHF. The CDR3 nucleotides read TGCGCCAGCAGCACGCGAGACAGGGGGCTGTATCAGCCCCAGCATTTT.

The V call is TRBV6-2 or TRBV6-3, the J call TRBJ1-4, with a tentative D call TRBD1 (6 bases). CDR1 is MNHEY, CDR2 SVGEGT, per germline. V was shortened by 7 bases and J by 7 bases, with 13 bases between the two germline ends. The length of the CDR3 is 13 residues. Here the CDR3 reads CASTYRVGEKLFF. The DNA for the CDR3 is TGTGCCAGCACCTACAGGGTTGGTGAAAAACTGTTTTTT.

This clonotype was observed a handful of times. V usage is TRBV6-2 or TRBV6-3 and J usage is TRBJ1-4; D possibly corresponds to TRBD1 (6 bases). Trimming removed 5 bases at V and 4 bases at J, with 17 bases between. There are 16 residues in the CDR3. The germline V gene has CDR1 MNHEY and CDR2 SVGEGT. Written as DNA, the CDR3 is TGTGCCAGCAGTAGAATTTACAGGGACGGTAATGAAAAACTGTTTTTT. Protein product: CASSRIYRDGNEKLFF.

This clonotype was detected many times. The V call is TRBV20-1, the J call TRBJ2-7, with TRBD2 matching over 11 bases. Germline loops: CDR1 DFQATT, CDR2 SNEGSKA (reference sequence). Trimming cost V 3 bases and J 0 bases; bases outside gene matches: 4. The CDR3 runs to 15 residues. CDR3: CSASTGTSGSYEQYF. Written as DNA, the CDR3 is TGCAGTGCTAGTACCGGGACTAGCGGCTCCTACGAGCAGTACTTC.

This clonotype appeared many times. V is TRBV9 and J is TRBJ1-1; D not resolved. This CDR3 spans 13 amino acids. CDR1 is SGDLS, CDR2 YYNGEE, per germline. With 3 bases removed from V and 1 base from J, the gap between germline ends came to 7 bases. This chain's CDR3 is CASSDDRNTEAFF. CDR3 nucleotides: TGTGCCAGCAGCGACGATCGGAACACTGAAGCTTTCTTT.

This clonotype was seen a few times. This chain uses TRBV7-9 with TRBJ1-2, with TRBD1 matching over 9 bases. This CDR3 region has 16 residues. Germline CDR1 SEHNR, CDR2 FQNEAQ (reference sequence). V shed 3 bases and J 6 bases; nucleotides not matched to a gene: 11. CDR3 sequence (DNA): TGTGCCAGCAGCTTCATTCCCCGGGACAGGGACCATGGCTACACCTTC. It codes for CASSFIPRDRDHGYTF.

This clonotype was seen many times. This sequence joins TRBV30 and TRBJ2-3; D is unclear. The ends were cut back, 0 bases at V and 2 bases at J, with 15 bases in the middle. This CDR3 has 16 amino acids. The V gene's germline CDR1 is GTSNPN and CDR2 SVGIG (reference sequence). The CDR3 DNA reads TGTGCCTGGAGTGTTACGTCCTCATCAATCACAGATACGCAGTATTTT. It encodes CAWSVTSSSITDTQYF.

The chain carries TRBV28 and TRBJ2-5; 14 bases are a match to TRBD2. V lost 5 bases, J lost 4 bases, and 6 bases stayed unmatched. Germline-derived CDR1 and CDR2 are MDHEN and SYDVKM. CDR3 length: 16 residues. The DNA of the CDR3 is TGTGCCAGCAGTGACCCGGGACTAGCGGGAGTAGAGACCCAGTACTTC. Its protein product is CASSDPGLAGVETQYF.

The chain uses TRBV20-1 and TRBJ1-5; TRBD1 might be the D (6 bases). There are 13 residues in the CDR3. CDR1 and CDR2 from the germline V gene are DFQATT and SNEGSKA (reference sequence). V dropped 3 bases and J dropped 3 bases, with 9 bases sitting between them. The chain's CDR3 is CSASTGYNQPQHF. CDR3 coding DNA: TGCAGTGCTAGCACAGGGTACAATCAGCCCCAGCATTTT.

The table lists this clonotype with many counts. V usage is TRBV7-2 and J usage is TRBJ2-1; 9 positions match TRBD2. Per germline, CDR1 SGHTA and CDR2 FQGNSA. The CDR3 loop spans 16 amino acids. The V gene end was trimmed by 3 bases and the J gene end by 2 bases; junction bases not matched to a gene: 5. The CDR3, as DNA: TGTGCCAGCAGCTTTCTAGCGGGGAACACCTACAATGAGCAGTTCTTC. It codes for CASSFLAGNTYNEQFF. Together with reference TRBV7-2 and TRBJ2-1, the CDR3 gives the full variable domain: GAGVSQSPSNKVTEKGKDVELRCDPISGHTALYWYRQSLGQGLEFLIYFQGNSAPDKSGLPSDRFSAERTGGSVSTLTIQRTQQEDSAVYLCASSFLAGNTYNEQFFGPGTRLTVL.

This clonotype was counted only a few times. The V call is TRBV20-1, the J call TRBJ2-3; 8 positions agree with TRBD2. The CDR3 extends over 15 amino acids. Trimming took 0 bases from V and 0 from J; bases not matched to a gene: 2. Germline V CDR1 and CDR2: DFQATT, SNEGSKA (reference sequence). The CDR3 DNA reads TGCAGTGCTAGAGATTCTAGCGGGAGCACAGATACGCAGTATTTT. It encodes CSARDSSGSTDTQYF.

The chain carries TRBV7-9 and TRBJ1-1; perhaps TRBD1 as D (6 bases). Trimming removed 1 base at V and 11 bases at J, with 20 bases between. Per the germline V gene, CDR1 is SEHNR and CDR2 is FQNEAQ (reference sequence). CDR3 length: 15 amino acids. The chain's CDR3 is CASSLGPDSKVSAFF. The CDR3 DNA follows: TGTGCCAGCAGCTTAGGTCCGGACAGCAAGGTTTCGGCTTTCTTT.

This clonotype occurred many times. The chain links TRBV7-9 to TRBJ2-7; perhaps TRBD2 as D (5 bases). V shed 1 base and J shed 0 bases, with 16 bases lying between them. Looked up from germline, CDR1 is SEHNR and CDR2 is FQNEAQ (reference sequence). CDR3 length: 17 residues. CDR3 in DNA: TGTGCCAGCAGCTTAGGACGCCTGAGGGAGCCCTCCTACGAGCAGTACTTC. Encoded protein: CASSLGRLREPSYEQYF.

This clonotype has at least ten counts. The rearrangement links TRBV10-3 to TRBJ2-7; D unresolved. There are 13 residues in the CDR3. Germline CDR1 ENHRY, CDR2 SYGVKD. Trimming took off 4 bases at V and 6 bases at J, with 13 bases between the two ends. The CDR3 DNA is TGTGCCATCAGTGGGGGAAGTCGAAGCGAGCAGTACTTC. Its protein product is CAISGGSRSEQYF.